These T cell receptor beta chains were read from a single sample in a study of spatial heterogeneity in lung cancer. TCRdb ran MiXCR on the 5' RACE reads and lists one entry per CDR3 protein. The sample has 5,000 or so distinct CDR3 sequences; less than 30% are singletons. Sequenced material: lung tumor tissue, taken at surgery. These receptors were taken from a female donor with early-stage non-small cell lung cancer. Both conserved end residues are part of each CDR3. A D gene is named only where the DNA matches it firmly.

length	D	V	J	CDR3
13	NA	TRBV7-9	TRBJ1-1	CASSFTSGVEAFF
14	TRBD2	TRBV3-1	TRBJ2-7	CASSRGGSSYEQYF
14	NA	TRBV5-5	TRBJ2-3	CASSPGHRTDTQYF
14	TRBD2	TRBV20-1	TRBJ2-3	CSARAGGATDTQYF
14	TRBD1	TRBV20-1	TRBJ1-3	CSVPRTGTGNTIYF
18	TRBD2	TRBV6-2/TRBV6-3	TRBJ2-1	CASSYYSGSPSSYNEQFF
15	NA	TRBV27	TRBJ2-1	CASSLSGTLVTEQFF
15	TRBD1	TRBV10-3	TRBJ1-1	CAISESSQGVTEAFF
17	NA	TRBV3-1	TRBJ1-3	CASSPRLLGGDGNTIYF
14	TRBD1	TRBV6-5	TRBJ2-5	CASRMDRDQETQYF
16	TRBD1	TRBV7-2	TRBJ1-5	CASSLGDRAGRVPQHF
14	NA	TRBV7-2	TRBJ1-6	CASSLEGLDSPLHF
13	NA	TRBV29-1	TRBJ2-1	CSALGGPFNEQFF
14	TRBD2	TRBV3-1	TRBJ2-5	CASSQTLAAETQYF
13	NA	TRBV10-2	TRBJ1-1	CASKNREGTEAFF
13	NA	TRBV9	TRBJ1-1	CASSVTGNTEAFF
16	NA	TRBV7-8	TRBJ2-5	CASSFVGRNLQETQYF
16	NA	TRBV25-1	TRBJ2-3	CASSEYRRRDRDTQYF
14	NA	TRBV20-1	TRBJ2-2	CSARTSANTGELFF
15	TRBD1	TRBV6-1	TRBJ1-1	CASSPLGQLNTEAFF